Each of the 4 T cell receptor beta chains below was sequenced from the same sample in a study of control samples from healthy donors and cancer patients. Generated by immunoSEQ multiplex PCR, the TCRdb table keeps only in-frame clones and is missing some. The table records tens of thousands of clones, approximately 80% of them present only once. Specimen: blood. The receptors stem from a man aged 25 to 45 in good health.

This chain connects TRBV4-1 to TRBJ1-6, with D hard to call. This CDR3 has 15 amino acids. CDR1 is MGHRA and CDR2 is YSYEKL in the germline V gene. V dropped 0 bases and J dropped 9 bases, with 12 bases sitting between them. As DNA, the CDR3 is TGCGCCAGCAGCCAAGATCATACAGTAGGTTCACCCCTCCACTTT. The encoded protein is CASSQDHTVGSPLHF.

The rearrangement joins TRBV14 to TRBJ2-6; 11 nucleotides line up with TRBD1. Germline V gene data show CDR1 as SGHDN and CDR2 as FVKESK. The CDR3 runs 18 residues. V lost 6 bases, J lost 1 base, and 8 bases stayed unmatched. The CDR3 nucleotides read TGTGCCAGCAGTCTAAGGACAGGGGGCGTGTCTGGGGCCAACGTCCTGACTTTC. Protein: CASSLRTGGVSGANVLTF.

The gene calls are TRBV5-1 and TRBJ2-3; D may be TRBD1 (7 bases). Between the trimmed V and J ends, which lost 0 bases and 4 bases, there was a span of 9 bases. The germline CDR1 and CDR2 sequences are SGHRS and YFSETQ. This CDR3 has 14 amino acids. This CDR3 is CASSLARGADTQYF. Here the CDR3 DNA reads TGCGCCAGCAGCTTGGCCAGGGGGGCAGATACGCAGTATTTT.

The V and J genes are TRBV19 and TRBJ2-5; 7 bases line up with TRBD2. Germline values: CDR1 LNHDA, CDR2 SQIVND (reference sequence). The CDR3 covers 14 residues. V lost 6 bases to trimming and J lost 5 bases; unmatched junction nucleotides: 9. The DNA of the CDR3 is TGTGCCAGTAGGGGGGTGGCTAGCGGCGAGACCCAGTACTTC. It codes for CASRGVASGETQYF.